The source of this T cell receptor beta chain is a study of blood T cell repertoires in COVID-19. The CDR3 sequence is 13 residues long. V was trimmed by 5 bases and J by 4 bases, leaving 12 bases between them. CDR1 MNHEY and CDR2 SMNVEV come from the germline V gene (reference sequence). Methods used by the authors: Amplifying reference gene primers gave estimates of nucleated cell counts. Method: immunoSEQ multiplex PCR; TCRdb's copy keeps in-frame clones and lacks some. That table supplies the V and J calls and clone size; D and trimming were determined from the DNA. Of about 220,000 clones in the sample, approximately 85% were seen once. This clone has only one observation.

The sequencing input was peripheral blood. This TCR derives from a woman between 65 and 79 years old with COVID-19, enrolled during active disease. The chain has TRBV27 and TRBJ2-7, with no clear D. The CDR3 sequence is CASSKASSYEQYF. As DNA, the CDR3 is TGTGCCAGCAGTAAGGCTTCTAGTTACGAGCAGTACTTC.